This record looks at one T cell receptor (beta chain) sequence and its context. Its cognate antigen is unknown. The V gene's germline CDR1 is SGHRS and CDR2 YFSETQ. V lost 0 bases and J lost 1, with 10 bases in between. The CDR3 contains 15 residues. The data are from a study of shared clonotypes between healthy human individuals. Study information: Aged between 18 and 49, the donors were two women and three men. Whole-study findings and limits: With several donors compared, around 5% of naive CD4 clonotypes were shared. Some clonotypes were shared by all four sorted-subset donors, while others were not shared. The non-shared ones had lower generation probabilities than the shared ones. Sequencing of the sorted subsets was shown by rarefaction to be incomplete despite large depth.

Profiling relied on immunoSEQ multiplex PCR, and the TCRdb table lists in-frame clones only, not all of them. The sample has 1 million to 1.2 million clones, roughly 80% seen once. The sample consisted of memory CD4+ T cells from PBMCs. Subset noted: CD45RA-negative fraction. This chain uses TRBV5-1 with TRBJ1-1; D is unresolved. This TCR was recovered from a man aged 18 to 30 in good health. Some clones in this sample may be carry-over from other donors' samples. The CDR3 DNA reads TGCGCCAGCAGCTTGGGGGCGGGCCCGAACACTGAAGCTTTCTTT. It yields the protein CASSLGAGPNTEAFF.